This T cell receptor (beta chain) was sequenced during a study of T cell responses to AZD1222 COVID-19 vaccine. General study results and limits: Donors were mostly white British, more females; clonal diversity possibly underestimated. Breadth and depth of Spike-specific TCRs rose after two AZD1222 doses.

The CDR3 is 15 residues long. J gave up 7 bases and V 0 bases, and 8 bases lay outside the gene matches. In germline, CDR1 is SGHVS, CDR2 FNYEAQ. Profiled with immunoSEQ multiplex PCR; TCRdb holds only in-frame clones, not every one. The sample contains roughly 130,000 clones, approximately 90% of which appear only once. Notes on this clone: Its antigen is still unknown.

This chain links TRBV7-6 with TRBJ1-2; the match to TRBD1 covers 7 bases. The input for sequencing was peripheral blood, taken on day 0 of AZD1222 vaccination. This sequence was found in an adult in good health. The CDR3 nucleotides read TGTGCCAGCAGCTTAGCAAACACAGGGGTCGGTGGCTACACCTTC. Protein sequence: CASSLANTGVGGYTF.